The clone carrying this T cell receptor (beta chain) was detected only once. Its target is not known. This entry comes from a study of T cell repertoires and HLA-DP antigens. Across the study: Donors were two male and one female, aged 18-to-29 to 60-to-69. Average DNA input: around 220 ng for CD137+CD4+ sorts, approximately 1,100 ng pre-culture. Overall study results and limits: Previously undetected clones averaged approximately 34% and 48% against the two alleles respectively.

Deep-resolution sequencing targeted 200,000 to 250,000 T cell genomes in pre-culture CD4+ samples. The method was immunoSEQ multiplex PCR; TCRdb's version includes in-frame clones alone and lacks a portion of them. There are tens of thousands of clones in the sample; about 80% occur only once, and 1.5% to 2% lies in the top ten. The length of the CDR3 is 15 residues. Germline V lookup: CDR1 WSHSY, CDR2 SAAADI. Germline trimming cut 3 bases from V and 3 bases from J; bases unmatched to any gene: 5. This clonotype was obtained from a man in his sixties in good health and CMV-seronegative. Sequenced input: CD4+ T cells from PBMCs. V usage is TRBV10-2 and J usage is TRBJ2-3, with 8 bases identical to TRBD1. This chain's CDR3 is CASSEAQGATDTQYF. DNA of the CDR3: TGCGCCAGCAGTGAAGCGCAGGGGGCGACAGATACGCAGTATTTT.